This TCR beta chain was identified in a study of STAT5B mutations in CD4+ large granular lymphocyte leukemia. The V end was cut by 4 bases, the J end by 4 bases, with 4 bases between. The CDR3 totals 12 residues. Looked up from germline, CDR1 is SEHNR and CDR2 is FQNEAQ (reference sequence). This was a survey-level run. Repertoires were generated with immunoSEQ multiplex PCR, while TCRdb's copy carries only in-frame clones and drops some. Of over 25,000 clones listed, 60% to 80% are singletons. General study findings and limits: Compared with healthy controls (2/35), patient top clones favored TRBV06 (8/27). Main leukemic clonotypes were patient-specific, but approximately 25% appeared at low frequency elsewhere.

Comment on this clone: Its antigen remains unknown.

The sequence came from a human donor in good health. The rearrangement joins TRBV7-9 to TRBJ2-2; no firm D call. Material for sequencing was CD4+ T cells from blood buffy coats. The CDR3 bases are TGTGCCAGCAGCTCCACCACCGGGGAGCTGTTTTTT. Its protein product is CASSSTTGELFF.